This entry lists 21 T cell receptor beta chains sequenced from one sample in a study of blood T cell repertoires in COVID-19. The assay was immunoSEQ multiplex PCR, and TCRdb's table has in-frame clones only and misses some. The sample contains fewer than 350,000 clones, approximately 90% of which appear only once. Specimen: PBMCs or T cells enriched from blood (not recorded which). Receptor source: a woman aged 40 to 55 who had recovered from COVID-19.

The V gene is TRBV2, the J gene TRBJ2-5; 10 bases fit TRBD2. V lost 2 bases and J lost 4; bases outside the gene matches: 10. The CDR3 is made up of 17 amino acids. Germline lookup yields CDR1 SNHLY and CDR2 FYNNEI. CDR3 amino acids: CASSENGAGGPGETQYF. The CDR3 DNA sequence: TGTGCCAGCAGTGAAAATGGAGCGGGAGGGCCAGGAGAGACCCAGTACTTC.

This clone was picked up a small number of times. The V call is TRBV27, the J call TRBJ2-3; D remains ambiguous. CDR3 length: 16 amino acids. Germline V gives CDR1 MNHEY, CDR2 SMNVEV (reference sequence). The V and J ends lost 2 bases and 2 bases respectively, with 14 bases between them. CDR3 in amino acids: CASSLLLERPTDTQYF. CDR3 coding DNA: TGTGCCAGCAGTTTACTCCTAGAAAGGCCCACAGATACGCAGTATTTT.

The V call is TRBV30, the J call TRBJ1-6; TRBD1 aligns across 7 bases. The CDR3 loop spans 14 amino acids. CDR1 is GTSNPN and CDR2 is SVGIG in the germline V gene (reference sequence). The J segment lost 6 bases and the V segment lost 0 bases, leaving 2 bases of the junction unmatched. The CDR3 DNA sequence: TGTGCCTGGAGTGTACCAGGGGGTAATTCACCCCTCCACTTT. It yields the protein CAWSVPGGNSPLHF. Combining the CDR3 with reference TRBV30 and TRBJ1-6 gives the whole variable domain SQTIHQWPATLVQPVGSPLSLECTVEGTSNPNLYWYRQAAGRGLQLLFYSVGIGQISSEVPQNLSASRPQDRQFILSSKKLLLSDSGFYLCAWSVPGGNSPLHFGNGTRLTVT.

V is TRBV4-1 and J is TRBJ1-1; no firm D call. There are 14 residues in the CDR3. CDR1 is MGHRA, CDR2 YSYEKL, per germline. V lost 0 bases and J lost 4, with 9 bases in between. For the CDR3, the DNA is TGCGCCAGCAGCCAAGATTTAGCTCCCACTGAAGCTTTCTTT. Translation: CASSQDLAPTEAFF.

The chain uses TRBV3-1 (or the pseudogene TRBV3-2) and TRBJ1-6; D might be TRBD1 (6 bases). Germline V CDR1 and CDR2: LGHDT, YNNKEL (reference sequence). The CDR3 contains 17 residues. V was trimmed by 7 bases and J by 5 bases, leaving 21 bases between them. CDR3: CASTSGGAGVHNSPLHF. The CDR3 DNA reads TGTGCCAGCACCTCTGGGGGGGCAGGCGTGCATAATTCACCCCTCCACTTT.

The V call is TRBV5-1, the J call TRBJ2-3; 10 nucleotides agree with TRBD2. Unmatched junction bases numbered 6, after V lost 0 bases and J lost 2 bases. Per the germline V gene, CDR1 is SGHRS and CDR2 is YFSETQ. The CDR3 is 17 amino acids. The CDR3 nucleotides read TGCGCCAGCAGCTTGGTCGCTAGCGGGAGTATCACAGATACGCAGTATTTT. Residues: CASSLVASGSITDTQYF.

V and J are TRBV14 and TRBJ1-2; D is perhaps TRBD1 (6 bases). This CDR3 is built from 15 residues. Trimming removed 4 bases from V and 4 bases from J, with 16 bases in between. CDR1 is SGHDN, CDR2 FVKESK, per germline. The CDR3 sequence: CASSRQGMRSYGYTF. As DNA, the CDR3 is TGTGCCAGCAGCCGGCAGGGGATGCGGAGCTATGGCTACACCTTC.

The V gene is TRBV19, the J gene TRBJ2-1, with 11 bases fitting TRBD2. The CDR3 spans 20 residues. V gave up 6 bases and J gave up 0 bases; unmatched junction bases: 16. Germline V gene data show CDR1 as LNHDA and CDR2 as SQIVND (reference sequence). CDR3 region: CASRPSHSGRASRSYNEQFF. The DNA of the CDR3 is TGTGCCAGTAGACCATCTCATAGCGGGAGGGCCTCCCGCTCCTACAATGAGCAGTTCTTC.

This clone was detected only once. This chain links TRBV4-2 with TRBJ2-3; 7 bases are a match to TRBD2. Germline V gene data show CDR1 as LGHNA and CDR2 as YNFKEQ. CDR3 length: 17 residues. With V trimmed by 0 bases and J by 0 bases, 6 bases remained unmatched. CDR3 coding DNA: TGTGCCAGCAGCCAAGACGCCAGCGGGGCTAGCACAGATACGCAGTATTTT. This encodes CASSQDASGASTDTQYF.

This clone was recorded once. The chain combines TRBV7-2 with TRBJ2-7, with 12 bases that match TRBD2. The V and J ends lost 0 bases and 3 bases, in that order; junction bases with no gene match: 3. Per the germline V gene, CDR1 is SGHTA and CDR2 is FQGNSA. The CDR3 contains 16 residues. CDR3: CASSLATSGRNYEQYF. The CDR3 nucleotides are TGTGCCAGCAGCTTAGCCACTAGCGGGAGGAACTACGAGCAGTACTTC.

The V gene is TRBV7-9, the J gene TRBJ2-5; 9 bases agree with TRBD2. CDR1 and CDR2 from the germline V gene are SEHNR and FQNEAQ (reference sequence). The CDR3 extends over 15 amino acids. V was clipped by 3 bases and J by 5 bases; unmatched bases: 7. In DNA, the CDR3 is TGTGCCAGCAGCTTTCTTAGCGGGAGTGGGGAGACCCAGTACTTC. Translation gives CASSFLSGSGETQYF.

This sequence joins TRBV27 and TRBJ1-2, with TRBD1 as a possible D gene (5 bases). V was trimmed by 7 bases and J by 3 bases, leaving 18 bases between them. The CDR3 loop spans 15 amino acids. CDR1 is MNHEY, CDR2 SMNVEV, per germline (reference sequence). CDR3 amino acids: CASTISAGLHYGYTF. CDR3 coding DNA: TGTGCCAGCACTATATCTGCAGGGCTTCACTATGGCTACACCTTC.

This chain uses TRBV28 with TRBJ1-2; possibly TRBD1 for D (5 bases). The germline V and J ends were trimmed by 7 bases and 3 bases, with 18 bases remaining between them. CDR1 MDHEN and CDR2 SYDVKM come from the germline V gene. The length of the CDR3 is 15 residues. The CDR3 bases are TGTGCCAGCACCCTGACCGGACCGGGGGACTATGGCTACACCTTC. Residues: CASTLTGPGDYGYTF.

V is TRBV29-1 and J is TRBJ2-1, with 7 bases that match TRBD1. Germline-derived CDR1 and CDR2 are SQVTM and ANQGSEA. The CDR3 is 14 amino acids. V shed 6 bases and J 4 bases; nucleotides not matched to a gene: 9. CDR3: CSVTGTAQYNEQFF. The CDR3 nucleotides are TGCAGCGTAACCGGGACAGCTCAGTACAATGAGCAGTTCTTC.

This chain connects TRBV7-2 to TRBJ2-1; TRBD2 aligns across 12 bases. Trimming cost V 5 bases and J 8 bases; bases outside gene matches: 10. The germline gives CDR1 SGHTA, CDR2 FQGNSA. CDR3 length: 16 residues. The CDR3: CASSLGPSGRGDEQFF. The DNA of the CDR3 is TGTGCCAGCAGCCTGGGGCCTAGCGGGAGGGGGGATGAGCAGTTCTTC.

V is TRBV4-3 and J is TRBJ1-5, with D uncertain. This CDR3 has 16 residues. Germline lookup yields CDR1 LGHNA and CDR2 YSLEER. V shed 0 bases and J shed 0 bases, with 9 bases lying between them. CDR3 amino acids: CASSQDWQDSNQPQHF. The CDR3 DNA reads TGCGCCAGCAGCCAAGATTGGCAGGATAGCAATCAGCCCCAGCATTTT.

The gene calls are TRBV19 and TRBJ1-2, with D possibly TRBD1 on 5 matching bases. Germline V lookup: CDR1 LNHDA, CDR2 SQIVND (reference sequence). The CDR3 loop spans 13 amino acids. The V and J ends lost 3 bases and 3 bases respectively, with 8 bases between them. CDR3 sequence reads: CASSMGLDYGYTF. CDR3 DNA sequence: TGTGCCAGTAGTATGGGACTCGACTATGGCTACACCTTC.

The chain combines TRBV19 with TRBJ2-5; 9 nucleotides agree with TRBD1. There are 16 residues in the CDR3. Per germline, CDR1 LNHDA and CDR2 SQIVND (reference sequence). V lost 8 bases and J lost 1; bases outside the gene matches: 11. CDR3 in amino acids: CASGQGFQALQETQYF. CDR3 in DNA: TGTGCCAGTGGACAGGGGTTTCAAGCCCTCCAAGAGACCCAGTACTTC.

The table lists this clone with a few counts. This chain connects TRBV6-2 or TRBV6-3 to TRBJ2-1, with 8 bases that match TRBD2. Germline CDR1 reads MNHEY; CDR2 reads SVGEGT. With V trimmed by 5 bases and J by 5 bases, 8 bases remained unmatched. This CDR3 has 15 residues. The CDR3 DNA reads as TGTGCCAGCAGTCCCCGGACTAGCCGTAACAATGAGCAGTTCTTC. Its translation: CASSPRTSRNNEQFF.

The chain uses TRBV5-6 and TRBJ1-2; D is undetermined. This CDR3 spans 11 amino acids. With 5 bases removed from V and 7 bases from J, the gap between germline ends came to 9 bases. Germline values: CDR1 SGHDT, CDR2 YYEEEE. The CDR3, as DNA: TGTGCCAGCAGTACTTTAGTTGGCTACACCTTC. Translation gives CASSTLVGYTF. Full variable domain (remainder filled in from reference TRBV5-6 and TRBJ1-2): DAGVTQSPTHLIKTRGQQVTLRCSPKSGHDTVSWYQQALGQGPQFIFQYYEEEERQRGNFPDRFSGHQFPNYSSELNVNALLLGDSALYLCASSTLVGYTFGSGTRLTVV.

The CDR3 loop reads CASSPRSGEGAYEQYF. The CDR3, as DNA: TGTGCCAGCAGCCCTCGCTCGGGGGAGGGAGCCTACGAGCAGTACTTC. The rearrangement uses TRBV7-9 and TRBJ2-7; 7 bases line up with TRBD2. This CDR3 is built from 16 residues. The junction had 12 bases not matched to a gene; V was cut back by 5 bases and J by 2 bases. Germline V CDR1 and CDR2: SEHNR, FQNEAQ (reference sequence). Together with reference TRBV7-9 and TRBJ2-7, the CDR3 gives the full variable domain: DTGVSQNPRHKITKRGQNVTFRCDPISEHNRLYWYRQTLGQGPEFLTYFQNEAQLEKSRLLSDRFSAERPKGSFSTLEIQRTEQGDSAMYLCASSPRSGEGAYEQYFGPGTRLTVT.